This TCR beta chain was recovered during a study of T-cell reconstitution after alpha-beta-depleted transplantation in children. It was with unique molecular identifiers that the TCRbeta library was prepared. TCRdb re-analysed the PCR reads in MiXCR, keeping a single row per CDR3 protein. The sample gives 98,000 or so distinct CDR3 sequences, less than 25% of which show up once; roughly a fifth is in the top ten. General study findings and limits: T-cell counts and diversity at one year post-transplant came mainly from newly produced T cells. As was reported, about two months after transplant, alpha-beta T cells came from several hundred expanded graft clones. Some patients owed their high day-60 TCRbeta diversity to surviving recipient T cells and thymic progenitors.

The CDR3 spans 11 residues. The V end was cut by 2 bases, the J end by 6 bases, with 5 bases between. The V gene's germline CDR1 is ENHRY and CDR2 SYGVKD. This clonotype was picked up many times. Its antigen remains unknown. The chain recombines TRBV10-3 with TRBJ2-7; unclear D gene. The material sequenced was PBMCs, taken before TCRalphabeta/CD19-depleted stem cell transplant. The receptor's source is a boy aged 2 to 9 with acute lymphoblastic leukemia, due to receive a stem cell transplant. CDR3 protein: CAISEAGEQYF. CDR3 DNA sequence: TGTGCCATCAGTGAGGCTGGCGAGCAGTACTTC.